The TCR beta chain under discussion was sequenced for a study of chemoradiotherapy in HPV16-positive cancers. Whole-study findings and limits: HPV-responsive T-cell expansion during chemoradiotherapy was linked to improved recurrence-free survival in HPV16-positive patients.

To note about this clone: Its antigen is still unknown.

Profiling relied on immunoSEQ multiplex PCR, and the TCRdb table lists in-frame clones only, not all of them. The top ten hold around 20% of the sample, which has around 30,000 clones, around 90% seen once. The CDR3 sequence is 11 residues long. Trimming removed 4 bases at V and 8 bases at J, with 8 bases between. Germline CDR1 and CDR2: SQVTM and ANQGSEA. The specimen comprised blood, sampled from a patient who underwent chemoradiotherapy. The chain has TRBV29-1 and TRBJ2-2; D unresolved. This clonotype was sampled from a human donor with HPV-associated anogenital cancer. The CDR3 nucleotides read TGCAGCGTTGGGATGACAGGGGAGCTGTTTTTT. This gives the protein CSVGMTGELFF.